The T cell receptor (beta chain) described here comes from a study of blood T cells in healthy people across ages. This clonotype was detected a few times. The CDR3 covers 16 residues. CDR1 and CDR2 from the germline V gene are LNHDA and SQIVND (reference sequence). V dropped 1 base and J dropped 0; count of bases not matched to a gene: 3. With a J-beta primer mix and a sample-barcoded 5' primer, a second PCR ran roughly 6 to 11 cycles. Via MiXCR, TCRdb re-called the 5' RACE reads, giving one row per CDR3 protein. The profile shows some 560,000 distinct CDR3 sequences, roughly a quarter of them singletons. The sample was also linked to a second study, of T cells of mothers and their children.

This TCR came from a boy between 2 and 15 years old in good health. V gene TRBV19 combines with J gene TRBJ2-1, with TRBD2 identical over 7 bases. Sequencing input: blood. CDR3 coding DNA: TGTGCCAGTAGTATAGTCGGCGGGAGCTCCTACAATGAGCAGTTCTTC. Translated: CASSIVGGSSYNEQFF.